The rows below give T cell receptor beta chains drawn from one sample of a study of T cells in Graves' hyperthyroidism and ophthalmopathy. MiXCR, run by TCRdb on the multiplex PCR reads, gives a single entry per CDR3 protein. The table shows hundreds of thousands of distinct CDR3 sequences, with roughly a sixth occurring only once. Sequencing used blood. These receptors were taken from a woman aged 18-29 years with Graves' hyperthyroidism. CDR3s include the opening cysteine and the closing phenylalanine or tryptophan. D genes are given only for firm matches. Clone size is shown for a subset of rows, as once, few, many or a class of expanded clone.

len	d_gene	j_gene	abundance	v_gene	CDR3nt	CDR3aa
15	-	TRBJ2-1	many	TRBV12-3/TRBV12-4	TGTGCCAGCACCTGGGGGGCCAGCTCCTACAATGAGCAGTTCTTC	CASTWGASSYNEQFF
16	TRBD1	TRBJ2-5	-	TRBV29-1	TGCAGCGTTGAAGGTGGCTGGACAGGGGTTTTCGGGACCCAGTACTTC	CSVEGGWTGVFGTQYF
14	-	TRBJ2-7	few	TRBV11-2	TGTGCCAGCAGTAGAGCCAGCAGGGCGTACGAGCAGTACTTC	CASSRASRAYEQYF
13	-	TRBJ2-1	few	TRBV7-9	TGTGCCAGCCGACAGGCCACCTACAATGAGCAGTTCTTC	CASRQATYNEQFF
14	TRBD2	TRBJ2-1	many	TRBV5-1	TGCGCCAGCAGGGGACTAGCGGGTTACAATGAGCAGTTCTTC	CASRGLAGYNEQFF
14	-	TRBJ1-5	few	TRBV7-2	TGTGCCAGCAGCTTAGATCTTAGCAATCAGCCCCAGCATTTT	CASSLDLSNQPQHF
13	TRBD2	TRBJ2-5	many	TRBV7-2	TGTGCCAGCCTCCGGGGGGGTGGCGAGACCCAGTACTTC	CASLRGGGETQYF
14	-	TRBJ1-1	-	TRBV4-3	TGCGCCAGCAGCCAAGTCGGGGTGGGCACTGAAGCTTTCTTT	CASSQVGVGTEAFF
15	-	TRBJ2-7	few	TRBV7-2	TGTGCCAGCACCCCTAGAGACAAGAGCTCCTACGAGCAGTACTTC	CASTPRDKSSYEQYF
14	-	TRBJ2-7	few	TRBV18	TGTGCCAGCTCACCAGGGGGCTTCTCCTACGAGCAGTACTTC	CASSPGGFSYEQYF
15	TRBD2	TRBJ2-5	many	TRBV11-2	TGTGCCAGCAGCTCGGGACTAGCGGGAAGAGAGACCCAGTACTTC	CASSSGLAGRETQYF
15	-	TRBJ1-2	-	TRBV4-3	TGCGCCAGCACCTTTGGGATTACACGGAACTATGGCTACACCTTC	CASTFGITRNYGYTF
15	-	TRBJ2-5	many	TRBV27	TGTGCCAGCAGTCCCCGAGGGCAGGGGAAGGAGACCCAGTACTTC	CASSPRGQGKETQYF
16	TRBD2	TRBJ2-1	many	TRBV6-5	TGTGCCAGCAGTTACTCGGGCGGGGGGTCCTACAATGAGCAGTTCTTC	CASSYSGGGSYNEQFF
15	-	TRBJ2-7	few	TRBV20-1	TGCAGTGCTAGAGATCTAGCCGGGGGCCTCTACGAGCAGTACTTC	CSARDLAGGLYEQYF
15	-	TRBJ2-5	few	TRBV15	TGTGCCACCAGCGAAGGGCAACTTCTACAAGAGACCCAGTACTTC	CATSEGQLLQETQYF
15	TRBD1	TRBJ2-1	many	TRBV5-1	TGCGCCAGCTTTCCCGACAGGGGGTTTGGCAATGAGCAGTTCTTC	CASFPDRGFGNEQFF
12	TRBD1	TRBJ2-7	-	TRBV10-3	TGTGCCGTCGGACAGGGGGCGGATGAGCAGTACTTC	CAVGQGADEQYF